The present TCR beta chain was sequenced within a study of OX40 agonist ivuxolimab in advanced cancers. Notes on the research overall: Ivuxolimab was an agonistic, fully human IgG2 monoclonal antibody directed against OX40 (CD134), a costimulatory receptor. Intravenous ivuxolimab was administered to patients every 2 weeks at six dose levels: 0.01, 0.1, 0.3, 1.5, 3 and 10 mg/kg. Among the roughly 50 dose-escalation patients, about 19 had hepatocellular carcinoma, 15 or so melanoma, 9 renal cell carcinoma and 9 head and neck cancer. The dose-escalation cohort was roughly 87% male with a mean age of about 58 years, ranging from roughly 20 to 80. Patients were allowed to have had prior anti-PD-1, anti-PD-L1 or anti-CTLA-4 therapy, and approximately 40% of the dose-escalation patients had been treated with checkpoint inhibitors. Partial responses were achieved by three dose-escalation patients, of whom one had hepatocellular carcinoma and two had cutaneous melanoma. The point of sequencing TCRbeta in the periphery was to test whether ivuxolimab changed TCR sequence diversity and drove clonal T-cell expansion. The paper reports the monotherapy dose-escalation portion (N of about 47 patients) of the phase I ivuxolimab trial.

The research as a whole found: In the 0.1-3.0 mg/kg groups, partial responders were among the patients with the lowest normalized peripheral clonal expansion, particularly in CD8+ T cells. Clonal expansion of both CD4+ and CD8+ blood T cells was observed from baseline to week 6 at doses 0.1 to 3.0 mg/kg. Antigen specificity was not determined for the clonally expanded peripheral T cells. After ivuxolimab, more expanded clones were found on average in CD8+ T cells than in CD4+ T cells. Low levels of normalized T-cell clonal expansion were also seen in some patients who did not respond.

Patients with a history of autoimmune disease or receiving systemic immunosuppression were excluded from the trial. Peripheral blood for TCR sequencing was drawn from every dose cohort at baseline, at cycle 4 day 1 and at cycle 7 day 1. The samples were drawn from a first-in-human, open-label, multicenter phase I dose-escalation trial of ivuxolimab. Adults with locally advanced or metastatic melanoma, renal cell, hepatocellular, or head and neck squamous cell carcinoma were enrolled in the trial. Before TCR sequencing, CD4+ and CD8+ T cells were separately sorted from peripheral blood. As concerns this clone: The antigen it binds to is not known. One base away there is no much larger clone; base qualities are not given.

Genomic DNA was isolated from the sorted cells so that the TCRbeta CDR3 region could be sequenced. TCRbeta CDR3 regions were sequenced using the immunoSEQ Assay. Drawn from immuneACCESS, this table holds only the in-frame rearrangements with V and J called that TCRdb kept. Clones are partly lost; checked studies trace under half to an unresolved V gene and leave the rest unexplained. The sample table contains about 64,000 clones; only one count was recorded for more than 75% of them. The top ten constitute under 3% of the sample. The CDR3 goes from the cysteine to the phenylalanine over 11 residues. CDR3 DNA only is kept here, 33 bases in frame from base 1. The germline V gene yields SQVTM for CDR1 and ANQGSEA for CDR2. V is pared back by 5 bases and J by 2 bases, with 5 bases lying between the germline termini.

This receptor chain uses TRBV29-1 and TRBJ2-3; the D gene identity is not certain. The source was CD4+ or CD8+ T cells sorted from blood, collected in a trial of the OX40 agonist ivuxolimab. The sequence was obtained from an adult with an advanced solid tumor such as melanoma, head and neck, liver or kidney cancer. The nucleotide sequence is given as TGCAGCGTTCAACCCACAGATACGCAGTATTTT. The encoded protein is CSVQPTDTQYF.